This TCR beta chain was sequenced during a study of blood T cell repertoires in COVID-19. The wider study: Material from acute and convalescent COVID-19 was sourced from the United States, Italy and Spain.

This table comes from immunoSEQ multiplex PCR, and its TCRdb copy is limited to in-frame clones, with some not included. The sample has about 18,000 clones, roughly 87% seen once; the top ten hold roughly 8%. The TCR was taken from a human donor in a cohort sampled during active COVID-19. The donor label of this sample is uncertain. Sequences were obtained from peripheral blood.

In DNA, the CDR3 is TGTGCCAGCTCCCGGATGACTAGCGGGAGGCCCCTAGCGTTCGATACGCAGTATTTT. Translated: CASSRMTSGRPLAFDTQYF. The genes are TRBV18 and TRBJ2-3; TRBD2 matches at 13 bases. CDR1 KGHSH and CDR2 LQKENI come from the germline V gene. The CDR3 is 19 residues long. Trimming removed 6 bases from V and 6 bases from J; junction bases left unmatched: 18. The variable domain in full, completed from reference TRBV18 and TRBJ2-3, reads NAGVMQNPRHLVRRRGQEARLRCSPMKGHSHVYWYRQLPEEGLKFMVYLQKENIIDESGMPKERFSAEFPKEGPSILRIQQVVRGDSAAYFCASSRMTSGRPLAFDTQYFGPGTRLTVL.